A single sample gave rise to the 31 T cell receptor beta chains below, sequenced in a study of control samples from healthy donors and cancer patients. Assay used: immunoSEQ multiplex PCR; TCRdb lists only in-frame clones, some missing. The sample holds fewer than 200,000 clones, around 93% seen once. The specimen was blood. Source of these receptors: a woman aged 55-69 years in good health.

The chain couples TRBV3-1 (or the pseudogene TRBV3-2) to TRBJ1-3, with a possible D match to TRBD1 (6 bases). This CDR3 comprises 14 residues. Per germline, CDR1 LGHDT and CDR2 YNNKEL (reference sequence). Trimming took off 2 bases at V and 10 bases at J, with 15 bases between the two ends. The CDR3 DNA is TGTGCCAGCAGCCAACCCCCAGGGGATAGGACCATATATTTT. Translating it yields CASSQPPGDRTIYF.

CDR3 residues: CASSSGLAGAYEQYF. CDR3 bases: TGTGCCAGCAGCTCGGGACTAGCGGGGGCCTACGAGCAGTACTTC. This chain uses TRBV5-5 with TRBJ2-7; TRBD2 agrees at 14 bases. CDR3 length equals 15 residues. The ends lost 3 bases at V and 2 bases at J; junction bases unmatched: 1. Germline V CDR1 and CDR2: SGHKS, YYEKEE (reference sequence).

The chain combines TRBV12-3 or TRBV12-4 with TRBJ2-3; D call uncertain. The CDR3 runs to 13 residues. The ends were cut back, 6 bases at V and 7 bases at J, with 14 bases in the middle. The CDR3 protein is CASSPEWGNTQYF. The CDR3 region has the DNA TGTGCCAGCAGCCCCGAGTGGGGTAATACGCAGTATTTT.

This sequence joins TRBV9 and TRBJ1-6; 7 nucleotides line up with TRBD1. This CDR3 is built from 15 residues. Per the germline V gene, CDR1 is SGDLS and CDR2 is YYNGEE. Trimming cost V 3 bases and J 7 bases; bases outside gene matches: 7. The DNA of the CDR3 is TGTGCCAGCAGCGGCGGACAGGTACCAAATTCACCCCTCCACTTT. It codes for CASSGGQVPNSPLHF.

The genes are TRBV7-2 and TRBJ2-7; TRBD1 aligns across 7 bases. Germline V gene sequence: CDR1 SGHTA, CDR2 FQGNSA. The V gene end was trimmed by 3 bases and the J gene end by 1 base; junction bases not matched to a gene: 6. The CDR3 is 15 amino acids. Here the CDR3 reads CASSFKGTESYEQYF. The DNA for the CDR3 is TGTGCCAGCAGCTTCAAAGGGACAGAGTCCTACGAGCAGTACTTC. Variable domain in full (rest from reference TRBV7-2 and TRBJ2-7): GAGVSQSPSNKVTEKGKDVELRCDPISGHTALYWYRQSLGQGLEFLIYFQGNSAPDKSGLPSDRFSAERTGGSVSTLTIQRTQQEDSAVYLCASSFKGTESYEQYFGPGTRLTVT.

This chain connects TRBV6-2 or TRBV6-3 to TRBJ1-5; D call uncertain. This CDR3 has 19 residues. V lost 2 bases, J lost 0 bases, and 20 bases lay in between. Germline V gene data show CDR1 as MNHEY and CDR2 as SVGEGT. The CDR3 protein is CASSYPIGLPGRSNQPQHF. The CDR3 DNA is TGTGCCAGCAGTTACCCTATAGGGCTCCCCGGGCGTAGCAATCAGCCCCAGCATTTT.

The count of this clone is one. This chain connects TRBV2 to TRBJ1-4, with no clear D. The CDR3 covers 15 residues. CDR1 and CDR2 (germline): SNHLY, FYNNEI. V gave up 3 bases and J gave up 0 bases, with 8 bases separating them. CDR3 loop: CASSDADSTNEKLFF. The CDR3, as DNA: TGTGCCAGCAGTGATGCGGACTCAACTAATGAAAAACTGTTTTTT.

The chain carries TRBV5-1 and TRBJ1-5; 7 positions match TRBD1. The germline gives CDR1 SGHRS, CDR2 YFSETQ. The CDR3 extends over 14 amino acids. The V segment lost 2 bases and the J segment 4 bases; nucleotides outside the gene matches: 3. CDR3 protein: CASSLGTANQPQHF. As DNA, the CDR3 is TGCGCCAGCAGCTTAGGGACAGCTAATCAGCCCCAGCATTTT.

This chain joins TRBV19 and TRBJ2-1; 8 bases align to TRBD2. Germline CDR1 is LNHDA and CDR2 is SQIVND (reference sequence). The V gene end was trimmed by 1 base and the J gene end by 5 bases; junction bases not matched to a gene: 7. The CDR3 totals 16 residues. CDR3 in DNA: TGTGCCAGTAGTATAGGATATGCCGGGGGGGACAATGAGCAGTTCTTC. Translated, it gives CASSIGYAGGDNEQFF.

In this sample, this clone turned up once. This chain joins TRBV5-4 and TRBJ1-4; unclear D gene. V lost 10 bases and J 0 bases, leaving 10 bases between the germline ends. CDR3 length: 13 residues. The germline V gene encodes CDR1 SGHNT and CDR2 YYREEE (reference sequence). The CDR3 loop is CAGSETTNEKLFF. Here the CDR3 DNA reads TGTGCCGGATCGGAGACAACTAATGAAAAACTGTTTTTT. The variable domain in full, with the rest retrieved from reference TRBV5-4 and TRBJ1-4, is ETGVTQSPTHLIKTRGQQVTLRCSSQSGHNTVSWYQQALGQGPQFIFQYYREEENGRGNFPPRFSGLQFPNYSSELNVNALELDDSALYLCAGSETTNEKLFFGSGTQLSVL.

The chain carries TRBV5-5 and TRBJ2-3; no clear D. V was cut by 5 bases and J by 0 bases, with 7 bases left in between. This CDR3 comprises 13 residues. The germline V gene has CDR1 SGHKS and CDR2 YYEKEE (reference sequence). CDR3 protein: CASRFLSTDTQYF. CDR3 sequence (DNA): TGTGCCAGCAGATTCCTTAGCACAGATACGCAGTATTTT.

The J gene is TRBJ2-5, the V gene TRBV5-6; D remains unclear. The V end was cut by 0 bases, the J end by 7 bases, with 19 bases between. The CDR3 totals 16 residues. In germline, CDR1 is SGHDT, CDR2 YYEEEE. The CDR3 is CASSLAETATSGTQYF. CDR3 coding DNA: TGTGCCAGCAGCTTGGCGGAGACTGCGACCAGTGGGACCCAGTACTTC. Full variable domain (outside the CDR3, taken from reference TRBV5-6 and TRBJ2-5): DAGVTQSPTHLIKTRGQQVTLRCSPKSGHDTVSWYQQALGQGPQFIFQYYEEEERQRGNFPDRFSGHQFPNYSSELNVNALLLGDSALYLCASSLAETATSGTQYFGPGTRLLVL.

This chain links TRBV9 with TRBJ2-1; possibly TRBD2 for D (7 bases). Trimming took off 0 bases at V and 10 bases at J, with 11 bases between the two ends. This CDR3 has 13 amino acids. Per the germline V gene, CDR1 is SGDLS and CDR2 is YYNGEE. This CDR3 is CASSVGGGTEQFF. The CDR3 DNA reads TGTGCCAGCAGCGTAGGGGGGGGCACGGAGCAGTTCTTC. The entire variable domain, with the rest obtained from reference TRBV9 and TRBJ2-1, is as follows: DSGVTQTPKHLITATGQRVTLRCSPRSGDLSVYWYQQSLDQGLQFLIQYYNGEERAKGNILERFSAQQFPDLHSELNLSSLELGDSALYFCASSVGGGTEQFFGPGTRLTVL.

The chain links TRBV2 to TRBJ2-7, with 9 bases identical to TRBD1. The CDR3 extends over 14 amino acids. V was clipped by 6 bases and J by 3 bases; unmatched bases: 6. The germline gives CDR1 SNHLY, CDR2 FYNNEI. The CDR3 nucleotides are TGTGCCAGCAGAAGGACAGGGGTCCGCTACGAGCAGTACTTC. This encodes CASRRTGVRYEQYF.

This rearrangement joins TRBV18 to TRBJ2-7; a possible D gene is TRBD1 (5 bases). V was shortened by 6 bases and J by 3 bases, with 15 bases between the two germline ends. CDR3 length: 14 residues. The germline CDR1 and CDR2 sequences are KGHSH and LQKENI. Here the CDR3 reads CASSVAGYYYEQYF. The CDR3 DNA follows: TGTGCCAGCTCCGTAGCAGGGTACTACTACGAGCAGTACTTC. The entire variable domain, with the rest obtained from reference TRBV18 and TRBJ2-7, is as follows: NAGVMQNPRHLVRRRGQEARLRCSPMKGHSHVYWYRQLPEEGLKFMVYLQKENIIDESGMPKERFSAEFPKEGPSILRIQQVVRGDSAAYFCASSVAGYYYEQYFGPGTRLTVT.

The chain has TRBV2 and TRBJ2-7, with no clear D. This CDR3 spans 12 amino acids. Per the germline V gene, CDR1 is SNHLY and CDR2 is FYNNEI. Trimming left V 7 bases short and J 2 bases short, with 9 bases between. The CDR3 DNA is TGTGCCAGCACTCCGTTACCCTACGAGCAGTACTTC. The encoded protein is CASTPLPYEQYF.

The rearrangement uses TRBV18 and TRBJ1-6; 8 positions agree with TRBD1. With 4 bases clipped from V and 9 bases from J, the junction kept 17 bases outside the gene matches. This CDR3 contains 18 residues. Per germline, CDR1 KGHSH and CDR2 LQKENI. CDR3 coding DNA: TGTGCCAGCTCACGCGGACAGGGTTCGGTTATGGGGAGTTCACCCCTCCACTTT. Residues: CASSRGQGSVMGSSPLHF.

The table lists this clone with a few counts. The rearrangement joins TRBV5-4 to TRBJ1-2; D perhaps matches TRBD1 (5 bases). V lost 5 bases and J 4 bases, leaving 12 bases between the germline ends. The CDR3 runs 13 residues. Germline CDR1 is SGHNT and CDR2 is YYREEE (reference sequence). The DNA for the CDR3 is TGTGCCAGCAGGCCCAGGGAATTCTATGGCTACACCTTC. Its translation is CASRPREFYGYTF.

The V gene is TRBV4-3, the J gene TRBJ2-7; TRBD2 is a possible D gene (6 bases). CDR3 length equals 15 residues. The germline V and J ends were trimmed by 1 base and 2 bases, with 12 bases remaining between them. Germline V CDR1 and CDR2: LGHNA, YSLEER. The CDR3 region is CASSQVLANTYEQYF. In DNA form, the CDR3 reads TGCGCCAGCAGCCAAGTTCTAGCGAACACCTACGAGCAGTACTTC.

The genes are TRBV27 and TRBJ1-2; 7 bases match TRBD1. The ends lost 6 bases at V and 4 bases at J; junction bases unmatched: 17. CDR1 is MNHEY and CDR2 is SMNVEV in the germline V gene (reference sequence). CDR3 length equals 17 residues. The DNA of the CDR3 is TGTGCCAGCAGACAAGATACAGGAGGGGGCGGAGGCTATGGCTACACCTTC. This encodes CASRQDTGGGGGYGYTF.

The J gene is TRBJ2-1, the V gene TRBV7-3, with TRBD2 matching 13 bases. Germline V gene data show CDR1 as SGHTA and CDR2 as FQGTGA. The CDR3 length is 18 residues. After removal of 4 bases from V and 5 bases from J, the junction contained 11 bases not matched to a gene. CDR3 amino acids: CASSSSTSGGAWNNEQFF. In DNA, the CDR3 is TGTGCCAGCAGCTCGTCTACTAGCGGGGGGGCCTGGAACAATGAGCAGTTCTTC.

This rearrangement joins TRBV7-2 to TRBJ2-5; 12 nucleotides match TRBD2. There are 16 residues in the CDR3. Germline loops: CDR1 SGHTA, CDR2 FQGNSA. Losses at the gene ends were 3 bases for V and 4 bases for J; bases not matched to a gene: 6. CDR3: CASSFASGGATETQYF. DNA for the CDR3: TGTGCCAGCAGCTTCGCTAGCGGGGGGGCCACAGAGACCCAGTACTTC.

This clone was observed once. V gene TRBV2 combines with J gene TRBJ1-5; no firm D call. The V gene's germline CDR1 is SNHLY and CDR2 FYNNEI. V lost 4 bases, J lost 6 bases, and 10 bases lay in between. This CDR3 is 13 amino acids long. CDR3 residues: CASSGQSSQPQHF. The CDR3 DNA reads as TGTGCCAGCAGTGGCCAGTCTAGTCAGCCCCAGCATTTT. The full variable domain, completed using reference TRBV2 and TRBJ1-5, is EPEVTQTPSHQVTQMGQEVILRCVPISNHLYFYWYRQILGQKVEFLVSFYNNEISEKSEIFDDQFSVERPDGSNFTLKIRSTKLEDSAMYFCASSGQSSQPQHFGDGTRLSIL.

The V and J genes are TRBV4-3 and TRBJ1-1, with D unresolved. Trimming stripped 3 bases from V and 6 bases from J, with 11 bases between. Germline CDR1 reads LGHNA; CDR2 reads YSLEER. CDR3 length: 13 residues. DNA of the CDR3: TGCGCCAGCAGCCAGACCTCAGTAGCTGAAGCTTTCTTT. Amino acid sequence: CASSQTSVAEAFF.

V and J are TRBV7-9 and TRBJ1-1, with a possible D match to TRBD1 (5 bases). Germline CDR1 reads SEHNR; CDR2 reads FQNEAQ (reference sequence). Trimming cost V 5 bases and J 5 bases, with 6 bases left between them. This CDR3 has 11 amino acids. The CDR3 DNA is TGTGCCAGCAGCCGGGGGACTGAAGCTTTCTTT. It is translated as CASSRGTEAFF. Combining the CDR3 with reference TRBV7-9 and TRBJ1-1 gives the whole variable domain DTGVSQNPRHKITKRGQNVTFRCDPISEHNRLYWYRQTLGQGPEFLTYFQNEAQLEKSRLLSDRFSAERPKGSFSTLEIQRTEQGDSAMYLCASSRGTEAFFGQGTRLTVV.

The chain couples TRBV19 to TRBJ1-4; 7 nucleotides agree with TRBD1. J gave up 3 bases and V 6 bases, and 7 bases lay outside the gene matches. The CDR3 length is 15 residues. CDR1 and CDR2 from the germline V gene are LNHDA and SQIVND (reference sequence). The CDR3 protein is CASSKEGAANEKLFF. CDR3 nucleotide sequence: TGTGCCAGTAGCAAAGAGGGGGCGGCTAATGAAAAACTGTTTTTT.

This chain connects TRBV11-2 to TRBJ1-6; no firm D call. The CDR3 contains 14 residues. The V gene's germline CDR1 is SGHAT and CDR2 FQNNGV. V was pared by 1 base and J by 8 bases, with 9 bases between. CDR3 sequence reads: CASSLGGGHSPLHF. The CDR3 coding sequence is TGTGCCAGCAGCTTAGGGGGAGGTCATTCACCCCTCCACTTT.

This rearrangement joins TRBV4-3 to TRBJ2-5; D might be TRBD1 (5 bases). Germline assignment: CDR1 LGHNA and CDR2 YSLEER. Trimming took off 2 bases at V and 5 bases at J, with 12 bases between the two ends. The CDR3 loop spans 14 amino acids. The CDR3 sequence is CASSQIRGYETQYF. Here the CDR3 DNA reads TGCGCCAGCAGCCAAATAAGGGGTTACGAGACCCAGTACTTC.

The genes are TRBV7-8 and TRBJ1-1, with 9 positions matching TRBD1. Germline assignment: CDR1 SGHVS and CDR2 FQNEAQ. The CDR3 extends over 14 amino acids. V was clipped by 5 bases and J by 1 base; unmatched bases: 2. The CDR3 spells CASSRTGANTEAFF. CDR3 DNA sequence: TGTGCCAGCAGCCGGACAGGGGCGAACACTGAAGCTTTCTTT.

V is TRBV7-2 and J is TRBJ2-4; maybe TRBD2 (7 bases). The germline gives CDR1 SGHTA, CDR2 FQGNSA. This CDR3 contains 15 residues. Trimming removed 6 bases at V and 0 bases at J, with 12 bases between. The CDR3 loop reads CASRTRGGAKNIQYF. The CDR3 nucleotides read TGTGCCAGCAGGACAAGGGGGGGAGCCAAAAACATTCAGTACTTC.

The chain combines TRBV2 with TRBJ2-2; possible D gene TRBD2, 6 bases. Trimming pared 4 bases from V and 4 bases from J, leaving 13 bases between. Germline CDR1 and CDR2: SNHLY and FYNNEI. This CDR3 is 15 amino acids long. The CDR3 loop reads CASSVMGLFTGELFF. CDR3 sequence (DNA): TGTGCCAGCAGTGTCATGGGACTGTTCACCGGGGAGCTGTTTTTT.